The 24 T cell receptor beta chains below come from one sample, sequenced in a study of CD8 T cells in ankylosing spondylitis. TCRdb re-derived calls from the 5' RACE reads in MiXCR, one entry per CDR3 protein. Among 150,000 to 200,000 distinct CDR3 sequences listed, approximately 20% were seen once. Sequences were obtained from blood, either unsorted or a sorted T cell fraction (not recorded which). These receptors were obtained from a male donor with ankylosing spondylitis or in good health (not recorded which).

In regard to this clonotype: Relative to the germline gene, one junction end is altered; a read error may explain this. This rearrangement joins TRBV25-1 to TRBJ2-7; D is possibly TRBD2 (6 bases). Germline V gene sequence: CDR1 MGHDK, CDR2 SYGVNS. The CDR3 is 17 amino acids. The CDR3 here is CTSSESLGRSGTYEQYF. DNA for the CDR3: TGTACCAGCAGTGAATCCTTAGGGCGTAGCGGTACCTACGAGCAGTACTTC.

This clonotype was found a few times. This CDR3 is CASGPGQGSDTGELFF. The CDR3 bases are TGTGCTAGTGGTCCTGGACAGGGAAGTGACACCGGGGAGCTGTTTTTT. V gene TRBV12-5 combines with J gene TRBJ2-2; the match to TRBD1 covers 8 bases. Germline CDR1 reads LGHNT; CDR2 reads FRNRAP. Unmatched junction bases numbered 8, after V lost 5 bases and J lost 3 bases. This CDR3 is built from 16 residues.

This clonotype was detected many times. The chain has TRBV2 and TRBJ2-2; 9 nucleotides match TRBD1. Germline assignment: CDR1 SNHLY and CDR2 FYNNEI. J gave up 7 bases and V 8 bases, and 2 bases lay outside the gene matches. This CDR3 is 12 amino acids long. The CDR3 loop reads CASDRGNGELFF. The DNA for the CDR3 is TGTGCCAGCGACAGGGGGAACGGGGAGCTGTTTTTT.

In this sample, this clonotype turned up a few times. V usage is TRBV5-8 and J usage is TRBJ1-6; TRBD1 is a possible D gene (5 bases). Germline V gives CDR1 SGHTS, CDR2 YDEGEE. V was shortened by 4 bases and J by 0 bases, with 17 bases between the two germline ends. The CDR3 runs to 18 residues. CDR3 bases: TGTGCCAGCAGCCCGGGGGGAAAAGATTTCTCCTATAATTCACCCCTCCACTTT. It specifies CASSPGGKDFSYNSPLHF.

CDR3 protein: CASSFEGRQALLRENNEQFF. The CDR3 DNA reads as TGTGCCAGCAGCTTCGAAGGGCGGCAGGCACTTCTCCGGGAGAACAATGAGCAGTTCTTC. This chain links TRBV11-1 with TRBJ2-1; possible D gene TRBD2, 6 bases. Germline V gene sequence: CDR1 SGHAT, CDR2 FQDESV (reference sequence). The CDR3 extends over 20 amino acids. V was trimmed by 3 bases and J by 5 bases, leaving 29 bases between them.

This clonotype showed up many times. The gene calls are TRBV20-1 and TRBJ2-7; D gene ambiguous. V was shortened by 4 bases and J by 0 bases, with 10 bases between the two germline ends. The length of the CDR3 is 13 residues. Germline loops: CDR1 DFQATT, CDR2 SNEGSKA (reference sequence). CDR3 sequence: CSATEESSYEQYF. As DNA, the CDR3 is TGCAGTGCTACGGAAGAAAGCTCCTACGAGCAGTACTTC.

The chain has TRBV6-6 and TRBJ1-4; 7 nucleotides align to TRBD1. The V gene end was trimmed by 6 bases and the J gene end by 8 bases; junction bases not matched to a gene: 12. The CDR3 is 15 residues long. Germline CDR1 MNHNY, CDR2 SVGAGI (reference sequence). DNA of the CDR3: TGTGCCAGCAGCCGCCCAGGGCAGGGGGAAGAAAAACTGTTTTTT. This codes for CASSRPGQGEEKLFF.

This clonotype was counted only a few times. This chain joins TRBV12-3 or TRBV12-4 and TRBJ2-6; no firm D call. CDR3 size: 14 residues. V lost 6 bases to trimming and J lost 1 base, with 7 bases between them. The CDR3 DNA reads TGTGCCAGCAGCCGGCAGTCTGGGGCCAACGTCCTGACTTTC. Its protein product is CASSRQSGANVLTF.

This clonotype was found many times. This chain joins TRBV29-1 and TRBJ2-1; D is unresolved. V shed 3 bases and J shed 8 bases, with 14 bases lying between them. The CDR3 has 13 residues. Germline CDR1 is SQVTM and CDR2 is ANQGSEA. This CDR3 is CSVDKVKRDEQFF. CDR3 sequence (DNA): TGCAGCGTTGATAAAGTAAAGCGCGATGAGCAGTTCTTC.

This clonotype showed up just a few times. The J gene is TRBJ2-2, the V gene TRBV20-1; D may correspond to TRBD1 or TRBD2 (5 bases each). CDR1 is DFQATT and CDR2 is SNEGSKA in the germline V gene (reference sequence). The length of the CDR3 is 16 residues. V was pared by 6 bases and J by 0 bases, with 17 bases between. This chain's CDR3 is CSAKSTGTPNTGELFF. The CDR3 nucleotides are TGCAGTGCCAAATCTACCGGGACCCCGAACACCGGGGAGCTGTTTTTT.

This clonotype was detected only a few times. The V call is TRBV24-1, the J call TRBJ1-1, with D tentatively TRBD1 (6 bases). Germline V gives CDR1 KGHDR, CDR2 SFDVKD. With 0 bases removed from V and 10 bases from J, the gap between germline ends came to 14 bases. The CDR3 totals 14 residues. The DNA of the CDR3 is TGTGCCACCAGTGATTTGCTTCGACAGGCCGGAGCTTTCTTT. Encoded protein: CATSDLLRQAGAFF.

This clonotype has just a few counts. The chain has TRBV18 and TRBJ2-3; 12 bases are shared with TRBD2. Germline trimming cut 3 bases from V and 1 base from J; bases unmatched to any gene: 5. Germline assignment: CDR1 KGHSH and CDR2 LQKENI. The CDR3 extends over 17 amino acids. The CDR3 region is CASSPGTSGSGTDTQYF. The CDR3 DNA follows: TGTGCCAGCTCACCCGGGACTAGCGGGTCAGGCACAGATACGCAGTATTTT.

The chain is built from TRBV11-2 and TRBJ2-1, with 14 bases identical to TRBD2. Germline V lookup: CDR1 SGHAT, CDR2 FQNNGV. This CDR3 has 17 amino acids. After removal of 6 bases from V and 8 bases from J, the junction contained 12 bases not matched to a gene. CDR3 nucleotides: TGTGCCAGCAGTTTAAGACTAGCGGGAGGGTCCCAGCATGAGCAGTTCTTC. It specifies CASSLRLAGGSQHEQFF.

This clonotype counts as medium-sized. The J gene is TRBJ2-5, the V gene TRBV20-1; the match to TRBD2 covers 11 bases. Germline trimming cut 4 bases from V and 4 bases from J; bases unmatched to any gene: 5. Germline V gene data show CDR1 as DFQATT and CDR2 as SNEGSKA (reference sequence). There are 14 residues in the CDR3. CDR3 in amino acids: CSATLAGVLETQYF. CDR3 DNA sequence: TGCAGTGCTACACTAGCGGGAGTGCTAGAGACCCAGTACTTC.

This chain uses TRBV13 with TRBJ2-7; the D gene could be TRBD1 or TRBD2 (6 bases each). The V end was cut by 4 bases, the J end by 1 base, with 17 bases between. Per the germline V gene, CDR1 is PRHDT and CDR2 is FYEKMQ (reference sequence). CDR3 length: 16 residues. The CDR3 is CASSWTQGGGSYEQYF. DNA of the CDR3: TGTGCCAGCAGCTGGACACAGGGTGGAGGGTCCTACGAGCAGTACTTC. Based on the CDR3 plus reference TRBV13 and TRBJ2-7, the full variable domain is AAGVIQSPRHLIKEKRETATLKCYPIPRHDTVYWYQQGPGQDPQFLISFYEKMQSDKGSIPDRFSAQQFSDYHSELNMSSLELGDSALYFCASSWTQGGGSYEQYFGPGTRLTVT.

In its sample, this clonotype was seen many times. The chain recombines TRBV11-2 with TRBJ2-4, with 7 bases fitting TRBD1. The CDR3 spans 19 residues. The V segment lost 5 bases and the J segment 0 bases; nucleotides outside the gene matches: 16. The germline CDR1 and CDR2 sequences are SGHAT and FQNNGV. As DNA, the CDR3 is TGTGCCAGCAGCCGCGAGGACAGGCGAAAAACTTTAGCCAAAAACATTCAGTACTTC. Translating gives CASSREDRRKTLAKNIQYF. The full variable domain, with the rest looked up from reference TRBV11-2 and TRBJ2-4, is EAGVAQSPRYKIIEKRQSVAFWCNPISGHATLYWYQQILGQGPKLLIQFQNNGVVDDSQLPKDRFSAERLKGVDSTLKIQPAKLEDSAVYLCASSREDRRKTLAKNIQYFGAGTRLSVL.

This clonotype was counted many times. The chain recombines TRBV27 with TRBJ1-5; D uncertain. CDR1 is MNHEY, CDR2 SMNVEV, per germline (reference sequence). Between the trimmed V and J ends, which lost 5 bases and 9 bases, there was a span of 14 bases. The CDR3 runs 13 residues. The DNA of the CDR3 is TGTGCCAGCAGTCCCTTTGAATCCTCGCCCCAGCATTTT. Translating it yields CASSPFESSPQHF.

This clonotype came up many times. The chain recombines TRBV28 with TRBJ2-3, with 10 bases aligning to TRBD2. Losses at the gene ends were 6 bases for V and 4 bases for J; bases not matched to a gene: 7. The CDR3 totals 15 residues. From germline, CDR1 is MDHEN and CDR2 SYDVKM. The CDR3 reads CASRVAGGRADTQYF. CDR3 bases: TGTGCCAGCAGAGTAGCGGGAGGCAGGGCAGATACGCAGTATTTT.

CDR3 sequence reads: CASSLGRDRWYQETQYF. The CDR3 region has the DNA TGTGCCAGCAGCCTAGGACGGGACAGATGGTACCAAGAGACCCAGTACTTC. The chain couples TRBV7-2 to TRBJ2-5; 7 bases match TRBD1. Germline V CDR1 and CDR2: SGHTA, FQGNSA. This CDR3 spans 17 amino acids. Trimming removed 5 bases from V and 0 bases from J; junction bases left unmatched: 12.

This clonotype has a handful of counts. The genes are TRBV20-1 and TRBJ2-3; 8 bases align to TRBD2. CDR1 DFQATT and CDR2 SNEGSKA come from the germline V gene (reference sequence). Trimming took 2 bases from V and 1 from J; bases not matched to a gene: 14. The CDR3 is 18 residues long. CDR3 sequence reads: CSARQRGSGKAGTDTQYF. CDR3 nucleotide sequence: TGCAGTGCTAGACAGCGGGGTAGCGGGAAGGCGGGCACAGATACGCAGTATTTT.

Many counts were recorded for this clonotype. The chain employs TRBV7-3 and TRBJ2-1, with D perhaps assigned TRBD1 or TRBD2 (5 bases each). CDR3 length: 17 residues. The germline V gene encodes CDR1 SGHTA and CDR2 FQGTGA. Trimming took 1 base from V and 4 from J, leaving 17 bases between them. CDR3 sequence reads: CASSLIATGLDYNEQFF. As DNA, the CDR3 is TGTGCCAGCAGCTTAATAGCAACGGGGCTAGATTACAATGAGCAGTTCTTC.

In DNA, the CDR3 is TGCGCCAGCAGTGGGACTAGCGGGAGATTAGATACGCAGTATTTT. Translation: CASSGTSGRLDTQYF. The chain combines TRBV10-1 with TRBJ2-3; TRBD2 agrees at 13 bases. CDR1 and CDR2 from the germline V gene are WNHNN and SYGVQD (reference sequence). The CDR3 loop spans 15 amino acids. Trimming removed 4 bases from V and 5 bases from J; junction bases left unmatched: 3.

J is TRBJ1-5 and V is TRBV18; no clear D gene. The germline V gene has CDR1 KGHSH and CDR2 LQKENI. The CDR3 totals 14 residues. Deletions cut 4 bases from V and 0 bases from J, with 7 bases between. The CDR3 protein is CASSQGYSNQPQHF. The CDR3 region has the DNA TGTGCCAGCTCACAGGGATATAGCAATCAGCCCCAGCATTTT.

CDR3 in DNA: TGTGCCAGCACCCCTAAGGGGGTGTCTAATGAAAAACTGTTTTTT. This encodes CASTPKGVSNEKLFF. The chain uses TRBV28 and TRBJ1-4, with a tentative D call TRBD1 (6 bases). CDR1 and CDR2 from the germline V gene are MDHEN and SYDVKM. The length of the CDR3 is 15 residues. The V end lost 7 bases, the J end lost 3 bases, and 15 bases lay between the germline ends.